These 18 T cell receptor beta chains were all obtained from the same sample, sequenced in a study of T-cell reconstitution after alpha-beta-depleted transplantation in children. Unique molecular identifiers were built into the TCRbeta library. TCRdb used MiXCR to reprocess the PCR reads, holding one entry per CDR3 protein. The sample lists roughly 250,000 distinct CDR3 sequences, roughly 8% occurring once. This specimen was PBMCs, mostly from graft donor cells, taken 180 days after TCRalphabeta/CD19-depleted stem cell transplant. The receptors come from a male patient between 10 and 17 years old who had a stem cell transplant for acute lymphoblastic leukemia, so the T cells may come from the graft donor.

This clonotype was seen at least ten times. The chain couples TRBV10-3 to TRBJ1-1, with TRBD1 as a possible D gene (6 bases). Deletions cut 3 bases from V and 1 base from J, with 6 bases between. The length of the CDR3 is 13 residues. Per the germline V gene, CDR1 is ENHRY and CDR2 is SYGVKD. The CDR3 DNA reads as TGTGCCATCAGTGACAGGGGGAACACTGAAGCTTTCTTT. The encoded protein is CAISDRGNTEAFF.

This clonotype occurred a few times. This chain joins TRBV11-2 and TRBJ2-1; the D gene is possibly TRBD2 (6 bases). Trimming stripped 5 bases from V and 3 bases from J, with 17 bases between. Germline lookup yields CDR1 SGHAT and CDR2 FQNNGV. The CDR3 totals 16 residues. Written as DNA, the CDR3 is TGTGCCAGCAGCGGACCCCCTGAGGGACTCTACAATGAGCAGTTCTTC. Its translation is CASSGPPEGLYNEQFF.

This clonotype has just a few counts. V usage is TRBV19 and J usage is TRBJ2-3, with 8 bases that match TRBD1. The CDR3 covers 16 residues. J gave up 6 bases and V 6 bases, and 14 bases lay outside the gene matches. Looked up from germline, CDR1 is LNHDA and CDR2 is SQIVND (reference sequence). The DNA for the CDR3 is TGTGCCAGTAGGCCGGCCGGGACAGGTGGTAAGGATACGCAGTATTTT. It specifies CASRPAGTGGKDTQYF.

The sample holds many counts of this clonotype. V and J are TRBV3-1 and TRBJ2-4, with 7 bases lining up with TRBD1. The V segment lost 5 bases and the J segment 2 bases; nucleotides outside the gene matches: 6. Germline V gene lookup returns CDR1 LGHDT and CDR2 YNNKEL (reference sequence). The CDR3 loop spans 15 amino acids. The CDR3 region is CASSYTTGTKNIQYF. The CDR3 bases are TGTGCCAGCAGCTATACGACAGGGACCAAAAACATTCAGTACTTC.

This clonotype was seen at least ten times. The chain uses TRBV18 and TRBJ2-1; D remains unclear. Deletions cut 3 bases from V and 0 bases from J, with 15 bases between. CDR3 length: 17 residues. The germline gives CDR1 KGHSH, CDR2 LQKENI. The CDR3: CASSPPMRIYSYNEQFF. The DNA for the CDR3 is TGTGCCAGCTCACCCCCTATGCGGATTTACTCCTACAATGAGCAGTTCTTC.

This clonotype was counted many times. The chain is built from TRBV7-2 and TRBJ2-7; D not resolved. CDR1 and CDR2 from the germline V gene are SGHTA and FQGNSA. Trimming removed 5 bases from V and 2 bases from J, with 10 bases in between. CDR3 length: 13 amino acids. Here the CDR3 DNA reads TGTGCCAGCAGCACCCAAAAACCCTACGAGCAGTACTTC. This codes for CASSTQKPYEQYF. Variable domain in full (rest from reference TRBV7-2 and TRBJ2-7): GAGVSQSPSNKVTEKGKDVELRCDPISGHTALYWYRQSLGQGLEFLIYFQGNSAPDKSGLPSDRFSAERTGGSVSTLTIQRTQQEDSAVYLCASSTQKPYEQYFGPGTRLTVT.

This clonotype was observed at least ten times. At one end the junction does not follow the germline gene, possibly because of a read error. The rearrangement links TRBV20-1 to TRBJ2-7; 9 nucleotides align to TRBD1. CDR1 is DFQATT and CDR2 is SNEGSKA in the germline V gene (reference sequence). CDR3 length: 10 residues. As DNA, the CDR3 is TGCAGTGCTGGCGGGACAGGGTCAAGCTTC. Protein: CSAGGTGSSF.

This clonotype was observed a handful of times. The chain uses TRBV10-2 and TRBJ2-2, with D perhaps TRBD2 (5 bases). Trimming took off 4 bases at V and 3 bases at J, with 15 bases between the two ends. The germline V gene encodes CDR1 WSHSY and CDR2 SAAADI. The CDR3 contains 16 residues. This CDR3 is CASSGRLNWDTGELFF. CDR3 DNA sequence: TGCGCCAGCAGTGGAAGACTAAATTGGGACACCGGGGAGCTGTTTTTT.

This clonotype was observed at least ten times. This chain links TRBV7-2 with TRBJ2-7; D remains ambiguous. Trimming removed 6 bases from V and 4 bases from J, with 7 bases in between. Germline CDR1 reads SGHTA; CDR2 reads FQGNSA. The CDR3 contains 11 residues. The CDR3 DNA reads as TGTGCCAGCAGAGAACGGTACGAGCAGTACTTC. Residues: CASRERYEQYF.

This clonotype was recorded many times. The gene calls are TRBV4-1 and TRBJ2-5; the D is unclear. Trimming took off 6 bases at V and 4 bases at J, with 6 bases between the two ends. Germline V gives CDR1 MGHRA, CDR2 YSYEKL. The CDR3 is 11 amino acids. Here the CDR3 DNA reads TGCGCCAGCAGGGAAGGAGAGACCCAGTACTTC. Protein sequence: CASREGETQYF.

The CDR3, as DNA: TGTGCCAGCAGTTTATGGTCCAATCAGCCCCAGCATTTT. Translated, it gives CASSLWSNQPQHF. The V gene is TRBV27, the J gene TRBJ1-5; D not resolved. Per germline, CDR1 MNHEY and CDR2 SMNVEV (reference sequence). Trimming pared 1 base from V and 3 bases from J, leaving 4 bases between. This CDR3 has 13 amino acids.

This clonotype has at least ten counts. The V gene is TRBV7-2, the J gene TRBJ1-4; D might be TRBD1 (5 bases). The CDR3 runs to 15 residues. V lost 4 bases and J 7 bases, leaving 16 bases between the germline ends. Germline CDR1 and CDR2: SGHTA and FQGNSA. DNA for the CDR3: TGTGCCAGCAGCTCCCGGGCAGGGTGGGGTGAAAAACTGTTTTTT. It yields the protein CASSSRAGWGEKLFF.

This clonotype was observed many times. The CDR3: CSARGTGGGEQYF. DNA for the CDR3: TGCAGTGCTAGAGGGACAGGGGGGGGCGAGCAGTACTTC. The chain employs TRBV20-1 and TRBJ2-7; 10 nucleotides align to TRBD1. The V gene's germline CDR1 is DFQATT and CDR2 SNEGSKA (reference sequence). Trimming removed 1 base from V and 6 bases from J; junction bases left unmatched: 3. This CDR3 has 13 amino acids.

This clonotype was picked up many times. CDR3 amino acids: CASWEGKLFF. In DNA, the CDR3 is TGTGCCAGTTGGGAGGGGAAGCTGTTTTTT. This chain connects TRBV19 to TRBJ2-2; 7 bases fit TRBD2. This CDR3 spans 10 amino acids. The V and J ends lost 8 bases and 12 bases, in that order; junction bases with no gene match: 3. The germline gives CDR1 LNHDA, CDR2 SQIVND (reference sequence).

This clonotype was seen many times. V usage is TRBV20-1 and J usage is TRBJ1-1; weak D call: TRBD1 (6 bases). The V end was cut by 0 bases, the J end by 7 bases, with 15 bases between. Germline CDR1 DFQATT, CDR2 SNEGSKA (reference sequence). The CDR3 covers 14 residues. The CDR3 protein is CSARDLIQGFEAFF. CDR3 nucleotide sequence: TGCAGTGCTAGAGACCTTATACAGGGATTTGAAGCTTTCTTT.

In this sample, this clonotype turned up many times. The chain links TRBV7-3 to TRBJ2-5; 9 bases line up with TRBD2. The germline gives CDR1 SGHTA, CDR2 FQGTGA. The V and J ends lost 5 bases and 5 bases, in that order; junction bases with no gene match: 9. The CDR3 loop spans 15 amino acids. The CDR3 protein is CASSTLAGVGETQYF. The CDR3 region has the DNA TGTGCCAGCAGCACTTTAGCGGGAGTGGGGGAGACCCAGTACTTC.

This clonotype was counted ten times or more. The V call is TRBV5-1, the J call TRBJ2-7; 9 bases fit TRBD1. V shed 5 bases, J shed 4 bases, and the junction held 16 bases outside the gene matches. There are 17 residues in the CDR3. Per the germline V gene, CDR1 is SGHRS and CDR2 is YFSETQ. The CDR3 nucleotides are TGCGCCAGCAGACGCGCCACGGGACAGGGCGAATATTACGAGCAGTACTTC. Its translation: CASRRATGQGEYYEQYF.

This clonotype was seen at least ten times. V gene TRBV28 combines with J gene TRBJ2-3; TRBD2 is a possible D gene (6 bases). CDR1 is MDHEN and CDR2 is SYDVKM in the germline V gene. V lost 6 bases and J 0 bases, leaving 16 bases between the germline ends. The CDR3 loop spans 16 amino acids. For the CDR3, the DNA is TGTGCCAGCAGCCTGTACGGGACTTCTAGCACAGATACGCAGTATTTT. Amino acid sequence: CASSLYGTSSTDTQYF.